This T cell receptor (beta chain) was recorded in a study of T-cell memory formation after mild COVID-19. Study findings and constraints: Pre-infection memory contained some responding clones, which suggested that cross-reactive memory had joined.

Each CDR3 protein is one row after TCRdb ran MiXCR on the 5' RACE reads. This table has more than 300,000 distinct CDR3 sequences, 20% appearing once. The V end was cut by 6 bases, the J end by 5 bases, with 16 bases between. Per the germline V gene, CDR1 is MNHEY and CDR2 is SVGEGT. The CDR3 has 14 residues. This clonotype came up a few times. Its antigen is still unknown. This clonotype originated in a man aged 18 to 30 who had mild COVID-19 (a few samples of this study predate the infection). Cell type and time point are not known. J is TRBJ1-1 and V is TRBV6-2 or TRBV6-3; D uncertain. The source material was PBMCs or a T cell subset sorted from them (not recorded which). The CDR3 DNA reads TGTGCCAGCAGCCACCTTCCTTGGCGGACTGAAGCTTTCTTT. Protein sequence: CASSHLPWRTEAFF.